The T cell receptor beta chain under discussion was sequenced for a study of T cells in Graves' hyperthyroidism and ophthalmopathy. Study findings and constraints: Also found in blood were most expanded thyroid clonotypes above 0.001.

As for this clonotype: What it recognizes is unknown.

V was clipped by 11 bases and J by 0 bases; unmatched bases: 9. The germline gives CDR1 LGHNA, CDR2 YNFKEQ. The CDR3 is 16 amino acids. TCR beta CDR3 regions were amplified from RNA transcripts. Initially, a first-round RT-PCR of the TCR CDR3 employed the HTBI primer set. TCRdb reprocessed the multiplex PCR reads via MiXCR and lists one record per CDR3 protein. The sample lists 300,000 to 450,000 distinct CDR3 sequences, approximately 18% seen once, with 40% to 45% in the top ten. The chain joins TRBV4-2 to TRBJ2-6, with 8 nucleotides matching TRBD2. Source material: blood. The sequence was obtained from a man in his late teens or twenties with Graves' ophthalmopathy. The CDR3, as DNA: TGTGCCGGCGGTAGCGGGGCAAGCTCTGGGGCCAACGTCCTGACTTTC. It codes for CAGGSGASSGANVLTF.